The source of this T cell receptor beta chain is a study of PD-L1 blockade in urothelial cancer. Overall study: Per blood sample, T cells had a median of around 140,000.

TCRdb keeps only in-frame clones here, not all; method: immunoSEQ multiplex PCR. The table shows almost 30,000 clones, with 70% to 90% occurring only once. This clonotype originated in a man aged 50-59 years with urothelial cancer. Sequencing was performed on PBMCs, taken around atezolizumab (anti-PD-L1) treatment.

CDR3: CASSEGGANIQYF. For the CDR3, the DNA is TGTGCCAGCAGCGAGGGAGGGGCAAACATTCAGTACTTC. This chain joins TRBV27 and TRBJ2-4, with TRBD2 matching 7 bases. The CDR3 has 13 amino acids. Per the germline V gene, CDR1 is MNHEY and CDR2 is SMNVEV (reference sequence). The junction had 5 bases not matched to a gene; V was cut back by 6 bases and J by 6 bases.